Below, 25 T cell receptor beta chains from the same sample are listed, as sequenced in a study of regulatory and conventional T cells in RAG deficiency. Only in-frame clones appear in the TCRdb table, and some are missing; sequencing was by immunoSEQ multiplex PCR. The sample contains under 7,500 clones, about 90% of which appear only once. Blood CD4+ CD25-high CD127-low regulatory T cells supplied the genomic DNA template. These data also formed part of another study, on regulatory T cells. Per that paper: The primer mix had 52 TRBV and 13 TRBJ primers.

The source material was CD127- CD25+ CD4+ Tregs sorted from blood. The receptors were sampled from a human donor in good health.

V usage is TRBV11-2 and J usage is TRBJ2-1; D not resolved. Germline CDR1 and CDR2: SGHAT and FQNNGV. With 4 bases removed from V and 9 bases from J, the gap between germline ends came to 13 bases. The CDR3 length is 13 residues. The CDR3 here is CASSSSSLSEQFF. The CDR3 DNA is TGTGCCAGCAGCTCCTCTTCGCTGAGTGAGCAGTTCTTC.

The chain links TRBV19 to TRBJ1-1; maybe TRBD1 (6 bases). The CDR3 sequence is 15 residues long. V lost 7 bases, J lost 2 bases, and 17 bases lay in between. Germline lookup yields CDR1 LNHDA and CDR2 SQIVND (reference sequence). CDR3 amino acids: CASTPRTVFNTEAFF. CDR3 bases: TGTGCCAGTACCCCTAGGACAGTTTTTAACACTGAAGCTTTCTTT.

The gene calls are TRBV27 and TRBJ1-2; 8 nucleotides align to TRBD1. The CDR3 consists of 16 residues. Germline lookup yields CDR1 MNHEY and CDR2 SMNVEV (reference sequence). The junction had 12 bases not matched to a gene; V was cut back by 3 bases and J by 6 bases. In DNA, the CDR3 is TGTGCCAGCAGTTTTTTGCTCGGACAGGGCCCCGATGGCTACACCTTC. Translation: CASSFLLGQGPDGYTF.

This clone has only a few counts. V and J are TRBV10-3 and TRBJ2-5; a weak D match, TRBD1 (5 bases). The germline V gene has CDR1 ENHRY and CDR2 SYGVKD. This CDR3 has 17 amino acids. V was trimmed by 3 bases and J by 1 base, leaving 18 bases between them. The chain's CDR3 is CAISDPLVTVAQETQYF. The CDR3 region has the DNA TGTGCCATCAGTGACCCCCTGGTGACAGTCGCCCAAGAGACCCAGTACTTC.

This clone was counted a single time. The genes are TRBV5-6 and TRBJ2-7; the D gene is possibly TRBD1 (6 bases). V was clipped by 4 bases and J by 2 bases, with 25 bases between them. The CDR3 sequence is 18 residues long. CDR1 SGHDT and CDR2 YYEEEE come from the germline V gene. The CDR3 coding sequence is TGTGCCAGCAGCCCAACCCTGACAGGCACCATCCTCCCCTACGAGCAGTACTTC. Its protein product is CASSPTLTGTILPYEQYF.

The J gene is TRBJ2-5, the V gene TRBV29-1, with D unresolved. The CDR3 is 12 residues long. Per the germline V gene, CDR1 is SQVTM and CDR2 is ANQGSEA. V was trimmed by 0 bases and J by 7 bases, leaving 9 bases between them. CDR3 residues: CSVEEGPRTQYF. Here the CDR3 DNA reads TGCAGCGTTGAAGAGGGCCCCAGGACCCAGTACTTC.

J is TRBJ2-2 and V is TRBV11-3; D gene unclear. In germline, CDR1 is SGHNT, CDR2 YENEEA. The V end lost 0 bases, the J end lost 7 bases, and 6 bases lay between the germline ends. The CDR3 sequence is 13 residues long. The CDR3 spells CASSLDRFGELFF. The CDR3 DNA reads TGTGCCAGCAGCTTAGATCGGTTCGGGGAGCTGTTTTTT. Filled out from reference TRBV11-3 and TRBJ2-2, the complete variable domain reads EAGVVQSPRYKIIEKKQPVAFWCNPISGHNTLYWYLQNLGQGPELLIRYENEEAVDDSQLPKDRFSAERLKGVDSTLKIQPAELGDSAVYLCASSLDRFGELFFGEGSRLTVL.

The chain employs TRBV5-5 and TRBJ1-2; TRBD1 is a possible D gene (6 bases). CDR1 is SGHKS and CDR2 is YYEKEE in the germline V gene (reference sequence). The CDR3 has 13 amino acids. With 4 bases removed from V and 5 bases from J, the gap between germline ends came to 12 bases. CDR3 loop: CASSLGGGYGYTF. CDR3 nucleotide sequence: TGTGCCAGCAGCCTAGGGGGGGGTTATGGCTACACCTTC.

The chain carries TRBV5-6 and TRBJ2-3; 10 nucleotides agree with TRBD1. CDR1 and CDR2 from the germline V gene are SGHDT and YYEEEE. The length of the CDR3 is 16 residues. With 4 bases clipped from V and 2 bases from J, the junction kept 7 bases outside the gene matches. The DNA for the CDR3 is TGTGCCAGCAGCGGAAGGACAGGGGGTTCCACAGATACGCAGTATTTT. This gives the protein CASSGRTGGSTDTQYF.

The chain employs TRBV27 and TRBJ2-2, with no clear D. CDR3 size: 16 residues. Between the trimmed V and J ends, which lost 3 bases and 1 base, there was a span of 12 bases. CDR1 and CDR2 (germline): MNHEY, SMNVEV (reference sequence). CDR3 sequence (DNA): TGTGCCAGCAGTTTGTGGCAGGCGCAGAACACCGGGGAGCTGTTTTTT. Translation: CASSLWQAQNTGELFF.

The DNA of the CDR3 is TGTGCCAGCAGTTTAGCAGGGGGGAATGGCTACACCTTC. It is translated as CASSLAGGNGYTF. V is TRBV27 and J is TRBJ1-2; 7 bases are a match to TRBD1. V dropped 2 bases and J dropped 6; count of bases not matched to a gene: 3. Germline V CDR1 and CDR2: MNHEY, SMNVEV (reference sequence). CDR3 length: 13 amino acids.

The rearrangement joins TRBV7-3 to TRBJ2-7; TRBD2 might be the D (7 bases). This CDR3 has 13 amino acids. Trimming removed 1 base at V and 5 bases at J, with 9 bases between. Germline-derived CDR1 and CDR2 are SGHTA and FQGTGA. CDR3 sequence (DNA): TGTGCCAGCAGCTTAAGGGGGGGCCACGAGCAGTACTTC. Translating gives CASSLRGGHEQYF. Filled out from reference TRBV7-3 and TRBJ2-7, the complete variable domain reads GAGVSQTPSNKVTEKGKYVELRCDPISGHTALYWYRQSLGQGPEFLIYFQGTGAADDSGLPNDRFFAVRPEGSVSTLKIQRTERGDSAVYLCASSLRGGHEQYFGPGTRLTVT.

The chain has TRBV7-9 and TRBJ1-2; D possibly corresponds to TRBD1 (6 bases). V lost 5 bases to trimming and J lost 8 bases, with 21 bases between them. This CDR3 has 15 residues. Per the germline V gene, CDR1 is SEHNR and CDR2 is FQNEAQ (reference sequence). This CDR3 reads CASSPGAADYMGYTF. The CDR3 DNA is TGTGCCAGCAGCCCAGGGGCGGCAGATTATATGGGCTACACCTTC.

CDR3 in amino acids: CAISQGQSNQPQHF. The CDR3 DNA is TGTGCCATCTCACAGGGTCAGAGCAATCAGCCCCAGCATTTT. The V gene is TRBV10-3, the J gene TRBJ1-5; maybe TRBD1 (6 bases). Germline lookup yields CDR1 ENHRY and CDR2 SYGVKD. CDR3 size: 14 residues. Trimming took off 8 bases at V and 1 base at J, with 12 bases between the two ends.

This clone was picked up one time. V is TRBV21-1 and J is TRBJ1-2; the table's D call of TRBD1 was not tested on the DNA. TRBV21-1 is described as a pseudogene. The CDR3 is 13 residues long. The CDR3 coding sequence is TGTGCCAGCAGCAAGGCAGGGGAGTGGGGCTACACCTTC. Its translation is CASSKAGEWGYTF.

The rearrangement uses TRBV5-4 and TRBJ2-3, with TRBD2 identical over 8 bases. Per germline, CDR1 SGHNT and CDR2 YYREEE (reference sequence). V lost 4 bases and J lost 2; bases outside the gene matches: 9. The CDR3 sequence is 16 residues long. The CDR3 reads CASSRGRGAATDTQYF. In DNA, the CDR3 is TGTGCCAGCAGCCGGGGGCGGGGGGCCGCCACAGATACGCAGTATTTT.

The chain links TRBV7-9 to TRBJ1-2; D is undetermined. The CDR3 contains 14 residues. Germline values: CDR1 SEHNR, CDR2 FQNEAQ (reference sequence). Between the trimmed V and J ends, which lost 0 bases and 2 bases, there was a span of 7 bases. Here the CDR3 reads CASSLAYRNYGYTF. The CDR3 DNA reads TGTGCCAGCAGCTTAGCGTACAGAAACTATGGCTACACCTTC.

This clone appeared a single time. The gene calls are TRBV5-1 and TRBJ1-1, with TRBD1 matching 12 bases. Germline V gene lookup returns CDR1 SGHRS and CDR2 YFSETQ. This CDR3 region has 16 residues. Unmatched junction bases numbered 10, after V lost 0 bases and J lost 10 bases. CDR3 residues: CASSLGHPSGQGAAFF. The CDR3 region has the DNA TGCGCCAGCAGCTTGGGGCACCCTTCGGGACAGGGGGCAGCTTTCTTT.

The rearrangement links TRBV18 to TRBJ2-2, with D tentatively TRBD1 (6 bases). CDR1 is KGHSH, CDR2 LQKENI, per germline. This CDR3 contains 15 residues. V lost 1 base to trimming and J lost 0 bases, with 6 bases between them. As DNA, the CDR3 is TGTGCCAGCTCACCACAGGGGGCGAACACCGGGGAGCTGTTTTTT. Translated, it gives CASSPQGANTGELFF.

This clone occurred a few times. The chain couples TRBV2 to TRBJ1-5, with TRBD1 identical over 9 bases. This CDR3 is built from 13 residues. J was trimmed by 5 bases and V by 6 bases; bases with no gene match: 2. The V gene's germline CDR1 is SNHLY and CDR2 FYNNEI. This chain's CDR3 is CASRGQGDQPQHF. The CDR3 DNA is TGTGCCAGCAGGGGACAGGGCGATCAGCCCCAGCATTTT.

The chain combines TRBV29-1 with TRBJ1-4; 8 nucleotides agree with TRBD1. The CDR3 contains 13 residues. The junction had 1 base not matched to a gene; V was cut back by 6 bases and J by 1 base. The germline V gene encodes CDR1 SQVTM and CDR2 ANQGSEA. The CDR3 sequence: CSVDRGTNEKLFF. The CDR3 region has the DNA TGCAGCGTCGACAGGGGAACTAATGAAAAACTGTTTTTT.

The chain uses TRBV7-9 and TRBJ1-3; D may be TRBD1 (5 bases). This CDR3 region has 17 residues. The germline gives CDR1 SEHNR, CDR2 FQNEAQ (reference sequence). Trimming cost V 0 bases and J 0 bases, with 12 bases left between them. Here the CDR3 DNA reads TGTGCCAGCAGCTTAGCGGGACTCTCGAGCTCTGGAAACACCATATATTTT. Its protein product is CASSLAGLSSSGNTIYF.

The chain recombines TRBV7-9 with TRBJ2-7; 8 nucleotides line up with TRBD1. Trimming took 3 bases from V and 2 from J; bases not matched to a gene: 6. Germline CDR1 SEHNR, CDR2 FQNEAQ (reference sequence). CDR3 length: 15 amino acids. CDR3 sequence reads: CASSFSTGAPYEQYF. Written as DNA, the CDR3 is TGTGCCAGCAGCTTCTCGACAGGGGCTCCCTACGAGCAGTACTTC.

The rearrangement uses TRBV20-1 and TRBJ2-3; 7 nucleotides agree with TRBD2. Trimming removed 5 bases from V and 10 bases from J; junction bases left unmatched: 6. The CDR3 consists of 11 residues. Germline assignment: CDR1 DFQATT and CDR2 SNEGSKA (reference sequence). The CDR3 DNA sequence: TGCAGTGCTTTGCGGGAGCCCGCGCAGTATTTT. It encodes CSALREPAQYF.

The chain is built from TRBV6-6 and TRBJ1-1; D call uncertain. CDR1 and CDR2 from the germline V gene are MNHNY and SVGAGI (reference sequence). The CDR3 extends over 15 amino acids. Deletions cut 3 bases from V and 2 bases from J, with 13 bases between. CDR3 DNA: TGTGCCAGCAGTTATTCGGGGAGGATTAACACTGAAGCTTTCTTT. Its protein is CASSYSGRINTEAFF.